The source of this TCR beta chain is a study of vaccination effects on CD4 cells after COVID-19. As for this clone: Its specificity is not known.

V dropped 4 bases and J dropped 1 base, with 8 bases sitting between them. The CDR3 extends over 14 amino acids. Looked up from germline, CDR1 is LGHNA and CDR2 is YNFKEQ. Study-wide results and limits: In vaccinees who were healthy, merely 1 out of 255 vaccine-induced clones cross-reacted with common cold coronaviruses. Few convalescent patients and no early post-infection timepoints were included in the study.

Some clones are missing from TCRdb's copy, which holds only in-frame ones; the method was immunoSEQ multiplex PCR. The repertoire has about 66,000 clones, about 80% of them found once; the top ten carry 0.95%. Antigen-specific CD4+ T cell clonotypes were called by their expansion after viral peptide-pool culture in ViraFEST. CD4+ T cell isolation took place after 10 days of culture. Two doses of either BNT162b2 or mRNA-1273 were given to each participant. Previously uninfected by SARS-CoV-2, the vaccine recipients also showed negative nucleocapsid antibodies. The TCR originated in a human donor who received a COVID-19 vaccine. The chain recombines TRBV4-2 with TRBJ1-5, with unresolved D. Sequenced here: CD4+ T cells from PBMCs cultured with HCoV-OC43 spike peptides, sampled after COVID-19 vaccination. Described subset: HCoV-OC43 spike overlapping peptide pool stimulation. As DNA, the CDR3 is TGTGCCAGCAGCCCCCCTGAGAGCAATCAGCCCCAGCATTTT. It yields the protein CASSPPESNQPQHF.